This T cell receptor (beta chain) was identified in a study of T cells expressing NK-cell markers. Study context: Repertoires of TCR beta were obtained from T cells sorted as CD3+CD56+NKG2C+, CD3+CD56+NKG2C- and CD3+CD56-NKG2C+. Study outcomes and limitations: Of the CD8+ T cells in more than five donors, roughly 1.0-7.5% belonged to dominant NKG2C+ clonotypes. In a few donors, dominant clonotypes made up about 25-60.1% of CD3+CD56-NKG2C+ cells.

Remarks on this clonotype: Its antigen is still unknown.

The CDR3 contains 16 residues. Germline V gives CDR1 MNHEY, CDR2 SVGEGT. TCR beta cDNA was generated via 5'RACE template switching incorporating UMIs. TCRdb reprocessed the 5' RACE reads, with one entry per CDR3 protein and no DNA. Its table lists approximately 460,000 distinct CDR3 sequences. The source is a woman between 18 and 75 years old in good health. The chain couples TRBV6-2 or TRBV6-3 to TRBJ2-1; the TRBD1 assignment by TCRdb is unverifiable without DNA. The sequencing input was blood T cells: a sorted CD56 or NKG2C T cell subset, CD4+ or CD8+ T cells, or bulk PBMC T cells (not recorded which). The CDR3 is CASSYGMRGRRNEQFF.